The 21 T cell receptor beta chains listed next were all sequenced from one sample in a study of blood T cells in healthy people across ages. A J-beta primer mix and a sample-barcoded 5' primer were used in a second PCR of about 7 to 12 cycles. TCRdb re-called the 5' RACE reads through MiXCR, storing one row per CDR3 protein. Here the sample spans hundreds of thousands of distinct CDR3 sequences, more than 20% being singletons. These same records also appear under a second study, on T cells of mothers and their children.

The sequenced material came from blood. These receptors came from a boy between 10 and 17 years old in good health.

The V and J genes are TRBV28 and TRBJ1-5, with TRBD1 identical over 7 bases. CDR1 is MDHEN and CDR2 is SYDVKM in the germline V gene. The V gene end was trimmed by 3 bases and the J gene end by 0 bases; junction bases not matched to a gene: 8. This CDR3 region has 17 residues. The CDR3 here is CASSFGTVPHSNQPQHF. The CDR3 coding sequence is TGTGCCAGCAGTTTTGGGACAGTCCCCCATAGCAATCAGCCCCAGCATTTT. The variable domain in full, completed from reference TRBV28 and TRBJ1-5, reads DVKVTQSSRYLVKRTGEKVFLECVQDMDHENMFWYRQDPGLGLRLIYFSYDVKMKEKGDIPEGYSVSREKKERFSLILESASTNQTSMYLCASSFGTVPHSNQPQHFGDGTRLSIL.

The V gene is TRBV9, the J gene TRBJ2-1, with 10 bases matching TRBD1. CDR3 size: 13 residues. CDR1 SGDLS and CDR2 YYNGEE come from the germline V gene. V shed 3 bases, J shed 8 bases, and the junction held 2 bases outside the gene matches. CDR3 amino acids: CASSAGTGDEQFF. As DNA, the CDR3 is TGTGCCAGCAGCGCCGGGACAGGGGATGAGCAGTTCTTC.

The rearrangement joins TRBV28 to TRBJ2-7; D uncertain. The germline gives CDR1 MDHEN, CDR2 SYDVKM. The CDR3 length is 11 residues. The V end lost 11 bases, the J end lost 1 base, and 9 bases lay between the germline ends. The CDR3 sequence: CAGEGSYEQYF. CDR3 nucleotides: TGTGCCGGAGAAGGGTCCTACGAGCAGTACTTC. Together with reference TRBV28 and TRBJ2-7, the CDR3 gives the full variable domain: DVKVTQSSRYLVKRTGEKVFLECVQDMDHENMFWYRQDPGLGLRLIYFSYDVKMKEKGDIPEGYSVSREKKERFSLILESASTNQTSMYLCAGEGSYEQYFGPGTRLTVT.

This sequence joins TRBV9 and TRBJ2-5, with D unresolved. The CDR3 extends over 14 amino acids. Trimming removed 0 bases from V and 3 bases from J, with 9 bases in between. Germline V lookup: CDR1 SGDLS, CDR2 YYNGEE. The CDR3 protein is CASSVAGGEETQYF. Here the CDR3 DNA reads TGTGCCAGCAGCGTAGCGGGCGGAGAAGAGACCCAGTACTTC.

This clonotype was found a few times. This sequence joins TRBV6-5 and TRBJ2-3; TRBD2 might be the D (6 bases). V was cut by 6 bases and J by 6 bases, with 16 bases left in between. The CDR3 spans 14 residues. The V gene's germline CDR1 is MNHEY and CDR2 SVGAGI. CDR3 in amino acids: CASRLGLTGDTQYF. DNA of the CDR3: TGTGCCAGCAGACTCGGACTAACTGGCGATACGCAGTATTTT.

This clonotype was recorded a few times. V is TRBV6-2 or TRBV6-3 and J is TRBJ2-7; no firm D call. The CDR3 spans 12 residues. CDR1 is MNHEY, CDR2 SVGEGT, per germline. V was pared by 2 bases and J by 4 bases, with 6 bases between. This CDR3 reads CASSYPVYEQYF. For the CDR3, the DNA is TGTGCCAGCAGTTACCCCGTTTACGAGCAGTACTTC.

This clonotype was found once. A much larger clone differs from this one at a single base, so this may be a read error. CDR3 sequence (DNA): TGCAGCGTTGAAGTGGGCCTAGCGGGAGGGCCTCGAGAGACCCAGTACTTC. Its translation is CSVEVGLAGGPRETQYF. The rearrangement links TRBV29-1 to TRBJ2-5, with 12 bases fitting TRBD2. In germline, CDR1 is SQVTM, CDR2 ANQGSEA. This CDR3 spans 17 amino acids. With V trimmed by 1 base and J by 4 bases, 10 bases remained unmatched.

This clonotype came up a few times. The V call is TRBV6-1, the J call TRBJ2-5; tentative D call: TRBD1 (6 bases). The V and J ends lost 0 bases and 5 bases respectively, with 16 bases between them. This CDR3 has 16 residues. The germline V gene encodes CDR1 MNHNS and CDR2 SASEGT. The CDR3: CASSEANRAVGETQYF. As DNA, the CDR3 is TGTGCCAGCAGTGAAGCCAACAGGGCTGTTGGGGAGACCCAGTACTTC.

This clonotype was seen more than once but under ten times. V is TRBV7-2 and J is TRBJ2-7, with unresolved D. V shed 5 bases and J shed 3 bases, with 14 bases lying between them. The CDR3 is 14 amino acids. The germline V gene has CDR1 SGHTA and CDR2 FQGNSA. The CDR3 is CASSPGSPGYEQYF. The CDR3 region has the DNA TGTGCCAGCAGCCCCGGTTCCCCTGGCTACGAGCAGTACTTC.

This clonotype appeared a few times. This chain connects TRBV5-1 to TRBJ1-5; perhaps TRBD1 as D (6 bases). The germline gives CDR1 SGHRS, CDR2 YFSETQ. This CDR3 has 14 amino acids. V lost 4 bases and J 6 bases, leaving 14 bases between the germline ends. CDR3 sequence (DNA): TGCGCCAGCAGCCGCACAGGGTTGAGTCAGCCCCAGCATTTT. Its translation: CASSRTGLSQPQHF.

The V and J genes are TRBV9 and TRBJ2-2; D is undetermined. This CDR3 contains 13 residues. V gave up 4 bases and J gave up 6 bases, with 10 bases separating them. CDR1 SGDLS and CDR2 YYNGEE come from the germline V gene. Here the CDR3 reads CASSPSSSGELFF. DNA of the CDR3: TGTGCCAGCAGCCCGTCTTCTTCCGGGGAGCTGTTTTTT.

This chain joins TRBV2 and TRBJ2-1, with D possibly being TRBD2 (6 bases). The CDR3 loop spans 18 amino acids. Trimming stripped 6 bases from V and 5 bases from J, with 26 bases between. Germline V gene data show CDR1 as SNHLY and CDR2 as FYNNEI. CDR3 amino acids: CASSGRPGSGGLDNEQFF. The CDR3 DNA sequence: TGTGCCAGCAGCGGGAGACCCGGGTCAGGAGGCTTAGACAATGAGCAGTTCTTC.

The genes are TRBV5-5 and TRBJ2-5; D not certain. Germline CDR1 SGHKS, CDR2 YYEKEE (reference sequence). The V end was cut by 1 base, the J end by 6 bases, with 16 bases between. The CDR3 consists of 15 residues. The CDR3 DNA sequence: TGTGCCAGCAGCTTGAGTACAGCCAAAGAGCAGACCCAGTACTTC. This translates into CASSLSTAKEQTQYF. The whole variable domain, filled in from reference TRBV5-5 and TRBJ2-5, reads DAGVTQSPTHLIKTRGQQVTLRCSPISGHKSVSWYQQVLGQGPQFIFQYYEKEERGRGNFPDRFSARQFPNYSSELNVNALLLGDSALYLCASSLSTAKEQTQYFGPGTRLLVL.

This clonotype was seen a few times. The chain links TRBV15 to TRBJ2-1; D remains unclear. The J call may be wrong; the DNA end is better matched by TRBJ2-5. Germline loops: CDR1 LNHNV, CDR2 YYDKDF (reference sequence). This CDR3 region has 13 residues. The CDR3 loop is CATSSPNQETQYF. CDR3 DNA: TGTGCCACCAGCAGTCCTAATCAAGAGACCCAGTACTTC.

Concerning this clonotype itself: The germline gene is not matched at one end of the junction; a read error may be the cause. This CDR3 reads CVSSQGLYGELFF. In DNA, the CDR3 is TGTGTCAGCAGCCAAGGACTTTACGGGGAGCTGTTTTTT. The chain uses TRBV4-2 and TRBJ2-2; tentatively, D is TRBD2 (5 bases). Germline CDR1 and CDR2: LGHNA and YNFKEQ. The CDR3 loop spans 13 amino acids.

The genes are TRBV7-3 and TRBJ1-2, with 7 bases fitting TRBD1. Germline trimming cut 0 bases from V and 8 bases from J; bases unmatched to any gene: 6. Germline CDR1 is SGHTA and CDR2 is FQGTGA. This CDR3 region has 14 residues. The chain's CDR3 is CASSLTQTGPGYTF. CDR3 nucleotide sequence: TGTGCCAGCAGCTTAACCCAGACAGGGCCAGGCTACACCTTC.

The chain has TRBV11-1 and TRBJ2-4, with 15 bases lining up with TRBD2. Germline CDR1 and CDR2: SGHAT and FQDESV (reference sequence). V trimming: 5 bases; J trimming: 8 bases; junction bases outside the gene matches: 10. The CDR3 is 17 residues long. This CDR3 is CASSPRTSGRAGDIQYF. The CDR3 bases are TGTGCCAGCAGCCCACGGACTAGCGGGAGGGCCGGAGACATTCAGTACTTC.

This chain links TRBV6-2 or TRBV6-3 with TRBJ1-5, with no clear D. The CDR3 contains 14 residues. Trimming took off 6 bases at V and 2 bases at J, with 11 bases between the two ends. CDR1 is MNHEY, CDR2 SVGEGT, per germline. The DNA of the CDR3 is TGTGCCAGCAGGAAGGACGCCCGCAATCAGCCCCAGCATTTT. Translation: CASRKDARNQPQHF.

This rearrangement joins TRBV5-5 to TRBJ1-4, with TRBD1 identical over 7 bases. Germline CDR1 reads SGHKS; CDR2 reads YYEKEE (reference sequence). The J segment lost 4 bases and the V segment lost 4 bases, leaving 4 bases of the junction unmatched. The CDR3 loop spans 14 amino acids. As DNA, the CDR3 is TGTGCCAGCAGCCAGACAGGGTTTAATGAAAAACTGTTTTTT. Its protein is CASSQTGFNEKLFF.

V gene TRBV28 combines with J gene TRBJ1-2; D not resolved. Between the trimmed V and J ends, which lost 2 bases and 1 base, there was a span of 11 bases. This CDR3 region has 15 residues. CDR1 is MDHEN and CDR2 is SYDVKM in the germline V gene. CDR3 bases: TGTGCCAGCAGTTTAATAGGCAGACTTAACTATGGCTACACCTTC. This encodes CASSLIGRLNYGYTF.

Remarks on this clonotype: The junction shows a germline mismatch at one end, possibly a read error. V and J are TRBV7-9 and TRBJ2-3, with D perhaps given as TRBD1 or TRBD2 (5 bases each). Germline CDR1 and CDR2: SEHNR and FQNEAQ (reference sequence). The CDR3 runs 15 residues. Written as DNA, the CDR3 is TGCGCCAGCAGTACACGTGGGGGAAGCACAGATACGCAGTATTTT. This encodes CASSTRGGSTDTQYF.